The following is a T cell receptor (beta chain) sequence with its context. This clonotype has ten or more counts. The antigen it recognizes is unknown. One base away there is no much larger clone; base qualities are not given. This sample is drawn from a study. V has 0 bases trimmed and J has 8 bases trimmed; junction bases matching no gene number 4. The germline V gene provides CDR1 SGHAT and CDR2 FQNNGV. From cysteine to phenylalanine, the CDR3 is 15 amino acids long. CDR3 DNA only is kept here, 45 bases in frame from base 1. TCRdb lists the instrument as Illumina MiSeq. TCRdb passed the public sequencing reads through fastp at Q25 and MiXCR, retaining productive beta sequences. Each entry is one CDR3 protein sequence, shown with its most common DNA and genes. The sample records 5,000 to 6,000 distinct CDR3 sequences, approximately 10% of which are singletons. The ten largest clones add up to 4.5% to 5.5% of the sample.

The sequence was obtained from a human donor with rheumatoid arthritis. Sequencing was done on a sample of CD4+ T cells from synovial fluid. Recombination joined TRBV11-2 with TRBJ2-1; 10 middle bases align to TRBD2. DNA sequence: TGTGCCAGCAGCTTAGATCCTAGCGGGAGTCATGAGCAGTTCTTC. Its coded protein is CASSLDPSGSHEQFF.